In this sample, the clone carrying this TCR beta chain turned up many times. This sample is drawn from a study of human T cells and chemical hapten exposure. Time point described: patch test 1, 2 weeks after DPC sensitization. Treatment denoted: therapeutic diphenylcyclopropenone sensitization with weekly scalp DPC. Using its own MiXCR run on the RACE reads, TCRdb lists one record per CDR3 protein. In the table there are roughly 100,000 distinct CDR3 sequences, 9.5% to 12% of which are singletons. Germline CDR1 ENHRY, CDR2 SYGVKD. This CDR3 is built from 14 residues. Trimming took 3 bases from V and 2 from J, leaving 10 bases between them.

The clonotype originates from a middle-aged woman with alopecia areata. Some clones in this sample may be carry-over from other donors' samples. The sample here was whole blood, taken in connection with sensitization to the hapten diphenylcyclopropenone (DPC). The gene calls are TRBV10-3 and TRBJ1-2; no definite D call. The CDR3 protein is CAISDRVRNYGYTF. The DNA of the CDR3 is TGTGCCATCAGTGACAGAGTTAGGAACTATGGCTACACCTTC.